This T cell receptor beta chain appears in the sequencing data of a study of tumor-infiltrating lymphocytes in primary liver carcinoma. About the study: Primary liver carcinoma in the patients was surgically resected. Read depth, roughly 3.5 to 8 million productive TCRbeta reads, did not differ significantly between tissues.

With about 470 ng total RNA as template and a constant-region primer, TCR beta cDNA was made. Three nested multiplex PCR rounds of slightly modified ARM-PCR generated TCR beta libraries. Rounds one and two of PCR, each of 9 to 11 cycles, were primed with TRBV1-TRBV30 forward primers and a C-beta reverse primer. A single record per CDR3 protein comes from TCRdb applying MiXCR to the multiplex PCR reads. The sample carries hundreds of thousands of distinct CDR3 sequences, 58% recorded once. The CDR3 extends over 12 amino acids. Germline V lookup: CDR1 SQVTM, CDR2 ANQGSEA. V was pared by 6 bases and J by 3 bases, with 8 bases between. It was unsorted whole blood that yielded blood RNA, and germline DNA was also extracted. There are many counts of this clonotype.

The sequence was collected from a woman younger than 45 with primary liver carcinoma and hepatitis B virus infection. The sequencing sample was made of peripheral blood. V is TRBV29-1 and J is TRBJ2-2, with D perhaps TRBD2 (5 bases). The CDR3 nucleotides read TGCAGCGTCGGACTTGACACCGGGGAGCTGTTTTTT. It codes for CSVGLDTGELFF.